What follows are 7 T cell receptor beta chains derived from one specimen sequenced in a study of blood T cell repertoires in COVID-19. Method: immunoSEQ multiplex PCR; TCRdb's copy keeps in-frame clones and lacks some. The sample lists approximately 490,000 clones, approximately 86% occurring once. Sequencing was performed on PBMCs or T cells enriched from blood (not recorded which). These receptors were obtained from a woman between 18 and 30 years old who had recovered from COVID-19.

This chain uses TRBV6-4 with TRBJ2-1; 8 nucleotides align to TRBD1. The CDR3 consists of 12 residues. V was clipped by 5 bases and J by 8 bases; unmatched bases: 2. CDR1 is MRHNA, CDR2 SNTAGT, per germline. The DNA of the CDR3 is TGTGCCAGCAGTTTGACAGGGGATGAGCAGTTCTTC. This gives the protein CASSLTGDEQFF.

This clone was seen more than once but under ten times. The chain joins TRBV2 to TRBJ2-1, with TRBD2 matching 15 bases. The CDR3 runs to 20 residues. Germline lookup yields CDR1 SNHLY and CDR2 FYNNEI. After removal of 1 base from V and 4 bases from J, the junction contained 11 bases not matched to a gene. DNA for the CDR3: TGTGCCAGCAGTGAAGGGACTAGCGGGGGGGGGAGTCCGAATTACAATGAGCAGTTCTTC. This codes for CASSEGTSGGGSPNYNEQFF.

This chain uses TRBV6-5 with TRBJ2-1, with TRBD1 matching over 7 bases. CDR1 is MNHEY, CDR2 SVGAGI, per germline. Trimming took 6 bases from V and 4 from J; bases not matched to a gene: 3. The CDR3 is 13 residues long. CDR3 nucleotide sequence: TGTGCCAGCAGGGACAGGAGATACAATGAGCAGTTCTTC. This sequence encodes CASRDRRYNEQFF.

V and J are TRBV19 and TRBJ2-3; 12 bases align to TRBD2. V was clipped by 8 bases and J by 9 bases; unmatched bases: 15. Germline V gene data show CDR1 as LNHDA and CDR2 as SQIVND (reference sequence). This CDR3 is built from 16 residues. CDR3 bases: TGTGCCAGTGGTGAAGGGGCCCTAGCGGGGGGGCGGACGCAGTATTTT. Translating gives CASGEGALAGGRTQYF.

The chain employs TRBV3-1 (or the pseudogene TRBV3-2) and TRBJ2-7, with TRBD1 matching over 8 bases. The CDR3 has 14 residues. With V trimmed by 4 bases and J by 3 bases, 5 bases remained unmatched. CDR1 and CDR2 (germline): LGHDT, YNNKEL (reference sequence). In DNA form, the CDR3 reads TGTGCCAGCAGCCCCCTGGGACAGGTCTACGAGCAGTACTTC. Translating it yields CASSPLGQVYEQYF.

DNA for the CDR3: TGTGCCTGGAGTGTACTCGGGGTTCTCGATACGCAGTATTTT. It codes for CAWSVLGVLDTQYF. This chain connects TRBV30 to TRBJ2-3; D is perhaps TRBD2 (5 bases). Trimming stripped 0 bases from V and 6 bases from J, with 13 bases between. Germline V gene lookup returns CDR1 GTSNPN and CDR2 SVGIG (reference sequence). The CDR3 consists of 14 residues.

The V gene is TRBV7-2, the J gene TRBJ2-3; no firm D call. V lost 6 bases and J 0 bases, leaving 10 bases between the germline ends. Germline lookup yields CDR1 SGHTA and CDR2 FQGNSA. The CDR3 is 14 amino acids. CDR3: CASREDWSTDTQYF. CDR3 sequence (DNA): TGTGCCAGCAGAGAAGACTGGAGCACAGATACGCAGTATTTT.